This T cell receptor beta chain was obtained from a study of neurological immune-mediated disorders. The overall study: The disease course was relapsing-remitting in around 31 and secondary progressive in 3 of the 34 multiple sclerosis patients.

MiXCR, run by TCRdb on the 5' RACE reads, gives a single entry per CDR3 protein. The repertoire has 65,000 to 85,000 distinct CDR3 sequences, 5.8% of them found once; the top ten carry 6.5% to 9%. Time point in this sample: longitudinal time-point 2. The unsorted libraries were made from 2 million PBMCs kept at -80 C. This clonotype was seen at least ten times. Its antigen is as yet unknown. Notes on the study in general: Phylogenetic grouping put 18 of 34 multiple sclerosis patients' repertoires into one related-CDR3 cluster, a possible signature.

Specimen: PBMCs. This TCR was recovered from a woman aged 55-75 years with multiple sclerosis.

The CDR3 DNA reads TGTGCCAGCAGTTACTCCCGCGGACAGGGGGCCACCTACACCTACGAGCAGTACTTC. It specifies CASSYSRGQGATYTYEQYF. The chain links TRBV6-5 to TRBJ2-7; 11 bases are a match to TRBD1. Germline assignment: CDR1 MNHEY and CDR2 SVGAGI. The CDR3 extends over 19 amino acids. V lost 0 bases, J lost 2 bases, and 12 bases stayed unmatched.